These T cell receptor beta chains were read from a single sample in a study of blood T cell repertoires in COVID-19. Assay: immunoSEQ multiplex PCR; the TCRdb copy retains only in-frame clones and omits some. The repertoire holds roughly 250,000 clones, approximately 86% seen once, with about 9.2% in the top ten. Source material: peripheral blood. All receptors come from a man between 40 and 49 years old who had recovered from COVID-19. The CDR3 runs from the conserved cysteine through the conserved F or W. A D gene is named only where the DNA matches it firmly. Some rows mark clone size as missing; the rest say once, few, many or name a class of expanded clone.

V	D	size	J	DNA	CDR3
TRBV6-2/TRBV6-3	TRBD1	NA	TRBJ1-4	TGTGCCAGCAGCTTGACAGGGGCTTGGCCTGAAAAACTGTTTTTT	CASSLTGAWPEKLFF
TRBV5-5	NA	once	TRBJ2-7	TGTGCCAGCAGCTTGGAGGCAGGGTGGAGCGAGCAGTACTTC	CASSLEAGWSEQYF
TRBV19	NA	NA	TRBJ1-6	TGTGCCAGTAGGGACAGCTCCTATAATTCACCCCTCCACTTT	CASRDSSYNSPLHF
TRBV4-1	NA	NA	TRBJ1-3	TGCGCCAGCAGCCAAGAATCCACAGGGCTCTCTGGAAACACCATATATTTT	CASSQESTGLSGNTIYF
TRBV21-1	NA	once	TRBJ2-1	TGTGCCAGCAGCAAGTCCGGCGGGGGGGCCACCTACAATGAGCAGTTCTTC	CASSKSGGGATYNEQFF
TRBV7-2	NA	NA	TRBJ1-5	TGTGCCAGCAGCTTAGCGCAATTTACGGGCGGTGGAGGATGGCATTTT	CASSLAQFTGGGGWHF
TRBV6-4	TRBD1	once	TRBJ2-2	TGTGCCAGCAGTGTCGTAGGACAGGGGTCCTACACCGGGGAGCTGTTTTTT	CASSVVGQGSYTGELFF
TRBV12-5	TRBD2	once	TRBJ2-7	TGTGCTAGTGGTTTGACGACTCTAGCGGTCGAGCAGTACTTC	CASGLTTLAVEQYF
TRBV18	TRBD1	NA	TRBJ2-7	TGTGCCAGCTCACCACTTCCCGGGACAGGGGGCTTGTACGAGCAGTACTTC	CASSPLPGTGGLYEQYF
TRBV19	NA	NA	TRBJ2-1	TGTGCCAGTAGTATAAGCAGGGCGAATGAGCAGTTCTTC	CASSISRANEQFF
TRBV9	NA	NA	TRBJ2-2	TGTGCCAGCAGCGTAGGTAACGCTAGAACCGGGGAGCTGTTTTTT	CASSVGNARTGELFF
TRBV7-2	NA	NA	TRBJ2-5	TGTGCCAGCAGCTTAGCGGGGGGGCCTTCAGGAGAGACCCAGTACTTC	CASSLAGGPSGETQYF
TRBV14	TRBD1	NA	TRBJ1-2	TGTGCCAGCAGCCAAGATGGACAGGGCAACTATGGCTACACCTTC	CASSQDGQGNYGYTF
TRBV28	TRBD2	NA	TRBJ2-7	TGTGCTCCCCCTAGCGGGACCCCCTACGAGCAGTACTTC	CAPPSGTPYEQYF
TRBV11-2	NA	few	TRBJ1-2	TGTGCCAGCAGCTTAGTGGGCAGGGAATGGCGGAACTATGGCTACACCTTC	CASSLVGREWRNYGYTF
TRBV19	TRBD2	NA	TRBJ2-1	TGTGCCAGTAACGTCGGGCGGGGGGCTAACAATGAGCAGTTCTTC	CASNVGRGANNEQFF
TRBV18	NA	once	TRBJ2-1	TGTGCCAGCTCACCCTCCGGGACTCTAGGGTACAATGAGCAGTTCTTC	CASSPSGTLGYNEQFF
TRBV27	TRBD1	few	TRBJ1-1	TGTGCCAGCAGCTATACCCTATCAACAGGGGGCAGCGCTTTCTTT	CASSYTLSTGGSAFF
TRBV11-2	NA	NA	TRBJ2-1	TGTGCCAGCAGTCGAACGCGGAATGAGCAGTTCTTC	CASSRTRNEQFF
TRBV7-2	TRBD1	NA	TRBJ2-3	TGTGCCAGCAGCCTCCGGCCGGGACAGGGATCAGATACGCAGTATTTT	CASSLRPGQGSDTQYF
TRBV7-8	TRBD1	NA	TRBJ2-3	TGTGCCAGCAGGGGACAGGAGGACACAGATACGCAGTATTTT	CASRGQEDTDTQYF
TRBV7-8	TRBD1	once	TRBJ1-3	TGTGCCAGCAGCATATATGGTCGGACAGGGGTAGGAGGAAACACCATATATTTT	CASSIYGRTGVGGNTIYF
TRBV21-1	NA	NA	TRBJ2-2	TGTGCCAGCAGCCAAATTGGGACAGTGTCAACCCATAAAGGGGGCGGGGAGCTGTTTTTT	CASSQIGTVSTHKGGGELFF
TRBV7-9	TRBD2	NA	TRBJ2-3	TGTGCCAGCAGCTCGGGACTAGCGAAGACAGATACGCAGTATTTT	CASSSGLAKTDTQYF
TRBV5-5	TRBD1	NA	TRBJ2-1	TGTGCCAGCAGCTTCCAGGGGGTCAATGAGCAGTTCTTC	CASSFQGVNEQFF
TRBV6-5	NA	NA	TRBJ2-7	TGTGCCAGCAGTCTCGAGGACGGACTCGAGCAGTACTTC	CASSLEDGLEQYF
TRBV10-2	NA	few	TRBJ1-5	TGCGCCAGCAGGGTAGGACATTCCAAGGATCAGCCCCAGCATTTT	CASRVGHSKDQPQHF
TRBV7-2	NA	NA	TRBJ2-3	TGTGCCAGCAGCACTGACCTACGGGGGGCGGATACGCAGTATTTT	CASSTDLRGADTQYF
TRBV18	NA	NA	TRBJ2-5	TGTGCCAGCTCACCTGGGGCCCTCGGAGAGACCCAGTACTTC	CASSPGALGETQYF
TRBV5-1	NA	NA	TRBJ2-3	TGCGCCAGCAGCTTCTCGGGGGTTCGCACAGATACGCAGTATTTT	CASSFSGVRTDTQYF
TRBV19	NA	NA	TRBJ2-5	TGTGCCAGAACCACAGGGCTTCCATTCGGGACCCAGTACTTC	CARTTGLPFGTQYF
TRBV19	NA	NA	TRBJ1-1	TGTGCCAGTAGTATCGTGGGCGTGAACACTGAAGCTTTCTTT	CASSIVGVNTEAFF
TRBV4-3	TRBD1	NA	TRBJ2-7	TGCGCCAGCAGCCCTGGGTGGGACAGCTACTACGAGCAGTACTTC	CASSPGWDSYYEQYF
TRBV10-3	TRBD1	NA	TRBJ2-7	TGTGCCATCAGTGAGCTGGGACAGGGGGCAGACGAGCAGTACTTC	CAISELGQGADEQYF
TRBV10-1	TRBD2	NA	TRBJ2-3	TGCGCCAGCAGTGAGTCACCGGGACTAGCGGGGGAGACAGATACGCAGTATTTT	CASSESPGLAGETDTQYF
TRBV4-3	TRBD2	NA	TRBJ2-1	TGCGCCAGCAGCCAAGATCTTAACGCCGGGACTAGCGACCCCAATGAGCAGTTCTTC	CASSQDLNAGTSDPNEQFF
TRBV5-1	NA	NA	TRBJ1-2	TGCGCCAGCAGCGTCCAACAGGGAAGCGCGAGCGGCTACACCTTC	CASSVQQGSASGYTF
TRBV7-9	TRBD2	NA	TRBJ2-5	TGTGCCAGCAGCCCGCATAGGGTTATGACTAGCGGGTTCCAAGAGACCCAGTACTTC	CASSPHRVMTSGFQETQYF
TRBV7-9	NA	NA	TRBJ2-7	TGTGCCAGCAGCCCTACTTCCTACGAGCAGTACTTC	CASSPTSYEQYF
TRBV4-1	TRBD1	NA	TRBJ1-5	TGCGCCAGCAGCCAAGGCCCGGGACAGGGTGGTCAGCCCCAGCATTTT	CASSQGPGQGGQPQHF
TRBV7-9	NA	NA	TRBJ1-2	TGTGCCAGCAGCTTAGTGCGGGGGGAAAACTATGGCTACACCTTC	CASSLVRGENYGYTF
TRBV3-1/TRBV3-2	NA	NA	TRBJ2-7	TGTGCCAGCAGCCTCAACAGGGCCCTATACGAGCAGTACTTC	CASSLNRALYEQYF
TRBV2	TRBD2	NA	TRBJ2-7	TGTGCCAGCAAGGAGGCGGGAGTATCACTCGAGCAGTACTTC	CASKEAGVSLEQYF
TRBV7-9	NA	NA	TRBJ2-1	TGTGCCAGCAGACGACTAGTCCATGAGCAGTTCTTC	CASRRLVHEQFF
TRBV7-9	TRBD1	few	TRBJ1-1	TGTGCCAGCAGCAGGGATTCGGGACAGGGAGACACTGAAGCTTTCTTT	CASSRDSGQGDTEAFF
TRBV7-9	NA	NA	TRBJ2-7	TGTGCCAGCAGCTTAGCTCCCGGGGGACCCTACGAGCAGTACTTC	CASSLAPGGPYEQYF